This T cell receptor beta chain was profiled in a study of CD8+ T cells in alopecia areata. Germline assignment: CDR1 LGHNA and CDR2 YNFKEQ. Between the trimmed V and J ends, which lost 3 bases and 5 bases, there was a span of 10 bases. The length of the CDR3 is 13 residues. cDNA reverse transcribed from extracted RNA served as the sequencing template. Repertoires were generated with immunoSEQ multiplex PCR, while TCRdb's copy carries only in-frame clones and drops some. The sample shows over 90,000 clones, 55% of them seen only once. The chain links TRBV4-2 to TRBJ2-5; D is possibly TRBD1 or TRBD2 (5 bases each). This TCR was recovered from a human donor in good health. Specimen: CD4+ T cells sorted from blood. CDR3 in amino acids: CASSQGRGETQYF. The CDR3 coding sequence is TGTGCCAGCAGCCAGGGACGCGGGGAGACCCAGTACTTC.